Shown below are 20 T cell receptor beta chains from a single sample sequenced in a study of T cells in tumors after PD-1 blockade. Some clones are missing from TCRdb's copy, which holds only in-frame ones; the method was immunoSEQ multiplex PCR. Seen here are tens of thousands of clones, around four fifths observed once, and the top ten hold around 15%. Sequencing was performed on PBMCs, taken before anti-PD-1 treatment. Every receptor here comes from a human donor with basal cell carcinoma.

This clone was counted a single time. V is TRBV21-1 and J is TRBJ1-3. TRBV21-1 is a recognized pseudogene. This CDR3 contains 15 residues. CDR3 protein: CASSDPWSSGNTIYF. For the CDR3, the DNA is TGTGCCAGCAGCGACCCCTGGAGCTCTGGAAACACCATATATTTT.

This chain joins TRBV6-1 and TRBJ1-2, with D perhaps TRBD1 (6 bases). The CDR3 sequence is 16 residues long. V was trimmed by 2 bases and J by 5 bases, leaving 18 bases between them. Germline CDR1 is MNHNS and CDR2 is SASEGT. The CDR3 DNA reads as TGTGCCAGCAGTGAAAAAGTGGGGGGCGGGGTGTATGGCTACACCTTC. It encodes CASSEKVGGGVYGYTF.

The rearrangement links TRBV5-1 to TRBJ1-3; D gene uncertain. The CDR3 sequence is 15 residues long. Germline V gives CDR1 SGHRS, CDR2 YFSETQ. Trimming shortened V by 0 bases and J by 1 base, and 8 bases separated the two germline ends. CDR3 protein: CASSLASESGNTIYF. The CDR3 DNA reads as TGCGCCAGCAGCTTGGCCTCAGAGTCTGGAAACACCATATATTTT.

The chain links TRBV5-4 to TRBJ1-6, with D tentatively TRBD1 (6 bases). V was shortened by 3 bases and J by 7 bases, with 17 bases between the two germline ends. The V gene's germline CDR1 is SGHNT and CDR2 YYREEE (reference sequence). The CDR3 covers 16 residues. The CDR3 DNA reads TGTGCCAGCAGCTCAAACCAAGGGGGGTGGAATTCACCCCTCCACTTT. Protein sequence: CASSSNQGGWNSPLHF.

The chain carries TRBV16 and TRBJ1-5; D gene ambiguous. V lost 5 bases, J lost 0 bases, and 20 bases lay in between. The CDR3 spans 18 residues. CDR1 and CDR2 from the germline V gene are KGHSY and FQNENV. The CDR3: CASSAGRRDYYSNQPQHF. In nucleotides, the CDR3 is TGTGCCAGCAGCGCCGGGAGGAGGGATTACTATAGCAATCAGCCCCAGCATTTT.

This chain links TRBV5-1 with TRBJ1-2; D is perhaps TRBD1 (5 bases). From germline, CDR1 is SGHRS and CDR2 YFSETQ. Deletions cut 0 bases from V and 8 bases from J, with 11 bases between. The CDR3 is made up of 13 amino acids. The CDR3 here is CASSLEGSGGYTF. The CDR3 bases are TGCGCCAGCAGCTTGGAGGGGTCGGGAGGCTACACCTTC.

The chain joins TRBV19 to TRBJ1-5; 9 nucleotides line up with TRBD1. Germline V CDR1 and CDR2: LNHDA, SQIVND (reference sequence). Germline trimming cut 5 bases from V and 4 bases from J; bases unmatched to any gene: 12. The CDR3 is 17 residues long. The CDR3 coding sequence is TGTGCCAGTAGTCCCGGATTTCCGGGACAGGGTAATCAGCCCCAGCATTTT. This gives the protein CASSPGFPGQGNQPQHF.

The chain carries TRBV4-2 and TRBJ2-1, with 8 bases aligning to TRBD2. J was trimmed by 9 bases and V by 0 bases; bases with no gene match: 1. Germline V gene sequence: CDR1 LGHNA, CDR2 YNFKEQ. This CDR3 has 13 amino acids. The CDR3 loop is CASSQDGLAEQFF. For the CDR3, the DNA is TGTGCCAGCAGCCAAGATGGACTAGCTGAGCAGTTCTTC.

This sequence joins TRBV6-5 and TRBJ1-1, with 7 nucleotides matching TRBD1. This CDR3 is built from 14 residues. V lost 7 bases, J lost 4 bases, and 9 bases stayed unmatched. Germline CDR1 reads MNHEY; CDR2 reads SVGAGI. Here the CDR3 DNA reads TGTGCCAGCAACCCCCAGGGGGGAGTCACTGAAGCTTTCTTT. Amino acid sequence: CASNPQGGVTEAFF.

By sample fraction, this clone is medium-sized. The rearrangement joins TRBV5-6 to TRBJ2-2; D gene ambiguous. The CDR3 runs 14 residues. V was cut by 2 bases and J by 5 bases, with 10 bases left in between. Germline V gene lookup returns CDR1 SGHDT and CDR2 YYEEEE. The CDR3: CASSLPPSTGELFF. The CDR3 DNA sequence: TGTGCCAGCAGCTTACCCCCAAGTACCGGGGAGCTGTTTTTT.

This rearrangement joins TRBV7-9 to TRBJ2-7, with 9 bases that match TRBD1. The CDR3 has 14 amino acids. The V and J ends lost 6 bases and 2 bases, in that order; junction bases with no gene match: 5. The germline CDR1 and CDR2 sequences are SEHNR and FQNEAQ (reference sequence). The DNA of the CDR3 is TGTGCCAGCAGGGGGGGACAGGGCCCCTACGAGCAGTACTTC. Residues: CASRGGQGPYEQYF.

The chain combines TRBV4-1 with TRBJ1-3; no definite D call. Germline CDR1 is MGHRA and CDR2 is YSYEKL. The V end lost 1 base, the J end lost 3 bases, and 4 bases lay between the germline ends. The CDR3 extends over 13 amino acids. The CDR3 is CASSQGSGNTIYF. The CDR3 nucleotides read TGCGCCAGCAGCCAAGGAAGTGGAAACACCATATATTTT.

The J gene is TRBJ1-1, the V gene TRBV18; possible D gene TRBD1, 5 bases. The length of the CDR3 is 13 residues. CDR1 is KGHSH, CDR2 LQKENI, per germline. V lost 4 bases to trimming and J lost 1 base, with 7 bases between them. The DNA for the CDR3 is TGTGCCAGCTCACAGGGGAGGAACACTGAAGCTTTCTTT. Amino acids: CASSQGRNTEAFF.

V is TRBV30 and J is TRBJ1-6, with 7 nucleotides matching TRBD1. Germline values: CDR1 GTSNPN, CDR2 SVGIG (reference sequence). CDR3 length: 17 residues. Losses at the gene ends were 1 base for V and 6 bases for J; bases not matched to a gene: 12. CDR3 residues: CAWSDTLTGTFNSPLHF. For the CDR3, the DNA is TGTGCCTGGAGTGACACCTTGACAGGGACCTTTAATTCACCCCTCCACTTT.

V is TRBV5-1 and J is TRBJ2-3, with D possibly TRBD1 on 6 matching bases. The CDR3 is 13 residues long. Germline assignment: CDR1 SGHRS and CDR2 YFSETQ. Trimming removed 3 bases from V and 3 bases from J, with 8 bases in between. CDR3: CASSSQGTDTQYF. The CDR3 DNA follows: TGCGCCAGCAGCTCTCAGGGGACAGATACGCAGTATTTT.

This clone turned up a few times. V usage is TRBV21-1 and J usage is TRBJ1-6. TRBV21-1 has pseudogene status. This CDR3 region has 17 residues. DNA of the CDR3: TGTGCCAGCAGTGGGTCCCTACTAAGCTCCTATAATTCACCCCTCCACTTT. This translates into CASSGSLLSSYNSPLHF.

The chain carries TRBV4-1 and TRBJ2-3; no firm D call. The CDR3 covers 16 residues. Trimming took 3 bases from V and 2 from J, leaving 15 bases between them. Per the germline V gene, CDR1 is MGHRA and CDR2 is YSYEKL. The CDR3 here is CASSQSRLDHTDTQYF. CDR3 DNA: TGCGCCAGCAGCCAGTCTCGGCTAGACCACACAGATACGCAGTATTTT.

The gene calls are TRBV12-3 or TRBV12-4 and TRBJ2-7; 7 bases are shared with TRBD1. V shed 3 bases, J shed 3 bases, and the junction held 2 bases outside the gene matches. The length of the CDR3 is 13 residues. CDR3 DNA: TGTGCCAGCAGTTTGGGACAGAGCTACGAGCAGTACTTC. Protein sequence: CASSLGQSYEQYF.

The chain employs TRBV5-6 and TRBJ1-5, with D possibly TRBD1 on 6 matching bases. The V gene lost 2 bases and the J gene lost 6 bases, with 18 bases spanning the gap. The CDR3 totals 16 residues. The V gene's germline CDR1 is SGHDT and CDR2 YYEEEE. CDR3 loop: CASSLVGTGYSQPQHF. In DNA form, the CDR3 reads TGTGCCAGCAGCTTAGTAGGCACAGGGTACAGTCAGCCCCAGCATTTT. The variable domain in full, with the rest retrieved from reference TRBV5-6 and TRBJ1-5, is DAGVTQSPTHLIKTRGQQVTLRCSPKSGHDTVSWYQQALGQGPQFIFQYYEEEERQRGNFPDRFSGHQFPNYSSELNVNALLLGDSALYLCASSLVGTGYSQPQHFGDGTRLSIL.

The gene calls are TRBV19 and TRBJ1-1, with D hard to call. V dropped 5 bases and J dropped 4 bases, with 11 bases sitting between them. This CDR3 is 13 amino acids long. The germline V gene encodes CDR1 LNHDA and CDR2 SQIVND (reference sequence). The CDR3 bases are TGTGCCAGTAGTGGACTCTGGGGCACTGAAGCTTTCTTT. This codes for CASSGLWGTEAFF.